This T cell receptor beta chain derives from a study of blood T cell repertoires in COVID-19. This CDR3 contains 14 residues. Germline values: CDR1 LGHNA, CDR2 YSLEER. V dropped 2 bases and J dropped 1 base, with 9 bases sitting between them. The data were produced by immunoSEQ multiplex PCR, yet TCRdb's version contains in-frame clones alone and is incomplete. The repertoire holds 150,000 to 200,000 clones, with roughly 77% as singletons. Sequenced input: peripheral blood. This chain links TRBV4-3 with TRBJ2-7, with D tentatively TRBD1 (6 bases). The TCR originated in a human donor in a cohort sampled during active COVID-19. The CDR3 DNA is TGCGCCAGCAGCCAACAGCAGGGGTCCTACGAGCAGTACTTC. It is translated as CASSQQQGSYEQYF.